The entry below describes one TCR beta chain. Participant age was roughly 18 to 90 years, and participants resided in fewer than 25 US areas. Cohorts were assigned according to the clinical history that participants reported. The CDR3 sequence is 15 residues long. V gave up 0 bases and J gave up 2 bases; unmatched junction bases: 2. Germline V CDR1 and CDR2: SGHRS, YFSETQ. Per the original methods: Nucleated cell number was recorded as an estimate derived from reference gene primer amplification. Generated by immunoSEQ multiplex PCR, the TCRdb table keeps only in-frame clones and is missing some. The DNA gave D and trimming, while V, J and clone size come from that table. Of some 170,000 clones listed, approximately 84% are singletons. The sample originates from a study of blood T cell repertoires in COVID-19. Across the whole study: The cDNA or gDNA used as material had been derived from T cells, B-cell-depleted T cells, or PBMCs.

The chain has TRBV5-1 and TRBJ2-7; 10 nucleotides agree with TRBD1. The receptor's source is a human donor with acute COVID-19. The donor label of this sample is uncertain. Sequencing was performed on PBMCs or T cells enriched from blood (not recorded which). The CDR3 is CASSLGQGAAYEQYF. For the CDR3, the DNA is TGCGCCAGCAGCTTGGGACAGGGGGCCGCCTACGAGCAGTACTTC.